This T cell receptor beta chain was obtained from a study of blood T cell repertoires in COVID-19. Study information: There were acute and convalescent COVID-19 samples, and they came from the United States, Italy and Spain. T cells, B-cell-depleted T cells, or PBMCs provided the cDNA or gDNA that served as material.

Per the original data handling: From reference gene primer amplification, estimates of nucleated cell counts were derived. Data came from immunoSEQ multiplex PCR; TCRdb stores just in-frame clones and leaves some out. V, J and clone size were drawn from that table, and D and trimming were deduced from the DNA. The sample yields more than 1,500 clones, about 81% seen once. This receptor was identified in a man in his 70s with active COVID-19. Sequenced material: peripheral blood.

In nucleotides, the CDR3 is TGTGCCAGTAGTATAGATGGGGCCGGAGCCTCCTACAATGAGCAGTTCTTC. Amino acids: CASSIDGAGASYNEQFF. The chain joins TRBV19 to TRBJ2-1, with TRBD1 as a possible D gene (5 bases). V gave up 0 bases and J gave up 0 bases, with 12 bases separating them. Germline V gene sequence: CDR1 LNHDA, CDR2 SQIVND (reference sequence). This CDR3 contains 17 residues.